The 2 T cell receptor beta chains given below trace back to one sample, sequenced in a study of T cells after posttransplantation cyclophosphamide listed by TCRdb under 2016. Interpreted using the paper, the treatment or condition label stands for: high-dose cyclophosphamide on days +3 and +4 as single-agent GVHD prophylaxis. PTCy patients received busulfan and fludarabine conditioning, a related or unrelated marrow graft, and cyclophosphamide on days +3 and +4. The library was prepared using the immunoSEQ multiplex PCR assay. The table was pulled from immuneACCESS by TCRdb, which kept in-frame rearrangements only. Such tables lose some clones; where checked, under half of the loss comes from unresolved V genes, and the rest has no known cause. The sample table lists approximately 5,900 clones, around 1.9% of them with a count of one. In total, the top ten clones hold 28% of the sample. The input for sequencing was PBMCs, taken approximately 38 weeks after a stem cell transplant with posttransplant cyclophosphamide. The source is a male patient younger than 45 who received an allogeneic stem cell transplant from a related donor, was CMV-positive, and had no GVHD. The graft donor may be the source of some T cells after a transplant.

This clone was seen only a few times. The chain carries TRBV5-1 and TRBJ2-6, with D possibly matching TRBD2 (6 bases). V was pared by 0 bases and J by 0 bases, with 19 bases between. The CDR3 is 20 amino acids. Per the germline V gene, CDR1 is SGHRS and CDR2 is YFSETQ. The CDR3 nucleotides read TGCGCCAGCAGCTTGGCCATAGGGACTTCTCCGAACTCTGGGGCCAACGTCCTGACTTTC. As protein: CASSLAIGTSPNSGANVLTF. Based on the CDR3 plus reference TRBV5-1 and TRBJ2-6, the full variable domain is KAGVTQTPRYLIKTRGQQVTLSCSPISGHRSVSWYQQTPGQGLQFLFEYFSETQRNKGNFPGRFSGRQFSNSRSEMNVSTLELGDSALYLCASSLAIGTSPNSGANVLTFGAGSRLTVL.

In this sample, this clone is hyperexpanded. This chain uses TRBV7-9 with TRBJ1-6; D possibly corresponds to TRBD1 (6 bases). CDR3 size: 18 residues. Germline lookup yields CDR1 SEHNR and CDR2 FQNEAQ (reference sequence). V was pared by 3 bases and J by 0 bases, with 15 bases between. CDR3 sequence reads: CASSFRDTPSSYNSPLHF. For the CDR3, the DNA is TGTGCCAGCAGCTTCAGGGACACCCCGAGCTCCTATAATTCACCCCTCCACTTT.